Below are 25 T cell receptor beta chains sequenced from a single sample in a study of blood T cell repertoires in COVID-19. Repertoires were generated with immunoSEQ multiplex PCR, while TCRdb's copy carries only in-frame clones and drops some. Of tens of thousands of clones detected, approximately 88% appear once; the ten largest clones hold about 12%. Specimen: peripheral blood. The receptors come from a human donor in a cohort sampled during active COVID-19.

This sequence joins TRBV5-1 and TRBJ2-7; 10 bases fit TRBD2. Germline V CDR1 and CDR2: SGHRS, YFSETQ. The CDR3 has 16 amino acids. V gave up 0 bases and J gave up 4 bases; unmatched junction bases: 7. CDR3 DNA: TGCGCCAGCAGCTTGGCAGAAGCGGGGGGGGCTTACGAGCAGTACTTC. Translated: CASSLAEAGGAYEQYF.

The chain joins TRBV10-3 to TRBJ1-2; TRBD1 aligns across 8 bases. J was trimmed by 1 base and V by 9 bases; bases with no gene match: 4. Germline CDR1 is ENHRY and CDR2 is SYGVKD. The CDR3 consists of 13 residues. This chain's CDR3 is CAISGGYNYGYTF. The CDR3 DNA reads as TGTGCCATATCAGGGGGCTATAACTATGGCTACACCTTC.

The rearrangement uses TRBV5-6 and TRBJ1-4, with unresolved D. This CDR3 comprises 14 residues. Trimming stripped 0 bases from V and 0 bases from J, with 3 bases between. Germline CDR1 and CDR2: SGHDT and YYEEEE. CDR3 in amino acids: CASSLAATNEKLFF. The CDR3 region has the DNA TGTGCCAGCAGCTTGGCAGCAACTAATGAAAAACTGTTTTTT.

This clone is a singleton in its sample. The J gene is TRBJ2-3, the V gene TRBV6-6, with TRBD2 matching over 10 bases. The junction had 4 bases not matched to a gene; V was cut back by 6 bases and J by 1 base. In germline, CDR1 is MNHNY, CDR2 SVGAGI (reference sequence). The length of the CDR3 is 15 residues. The CDR3 nucleotides are TGTGCCAGCAGCCCCGGACTAGCGGGCACAGATACGCAGTATTTT. This translates into CASSPGLAGTDTQYF.

The CDR3 coding sequence is TGTGCCATCAAAGACAGGGATCGCACAGATACGCAGTATTTT. Its protein is CAIKDRDRTDTQYF. This chain uses TRBV10-3 with TRBJ2-3; TRBD1 agrees at 7 bases. Germline CDR1 is ENHRY and CDR2 is SYGVKD. The CDR3 length is 14 residues. Trimming at V came to 7 bases and at J to 1 base, leaving 5 bases not matched to a gene.

The chain combines TRBV18 with TRBJ1-1, with TRBD1 matching over 8 bases. V shed 1 base, J shed 0 bases, and the junction held 4 bases outside the gene matches. This CDR3 has 16 amino acids. CDR1 KGHSH and CDR2 LQKENI come from the germline V gene. CDR3 sequence (DNA): TGTGCCAGCTCACCACGGACAGGGCTTTTGAACACTGAAGCTTTCTTT. This translates into CASSPRTGLLNTEAFF.

V and J are TRBV9 and TRBJ1-2; no definite D call. V gave up 6 bases and J gave up 0 bases, with 12 bases separating them. The CDR3 covers 14 residues. CDR1 is SGDLS, CDR2 YYNGEE, per germline. The CDR3 DNA is TGTGCCAGCACGGGAGGTCCCGCTAACTATGGCTACACCTTC. Its protein is CASTGGPANYGYTF.

The DNA of the CDR3 is TGCGCCAGCAGCTTGGAAGGGGGAACAACCTACGAGCAGTACTTC. This sequence encodes CASSLEGGTTYEQYF. V is TRBV5-1 and J is TRBJ2-7; tentatively, D is TRBD1 (6 bases). The germline gives CDR1 SGHRS, CDR2 YFSETQ. V lost 0 bases, J lost 2 bases, and 12 bases lay in between. This CDR3 comprises 15 residues.

This clone showed up just a few times. This sequence joins TRBV7-8 and TRBJ2-7; the D gene is possibly TRBD2 (7 bases). The germline V gene has CDR1 SGHVS and CDR2 FQNEAQ. V was trimmed by 5 bases and J by 4 bases, leaving 18 bases between them. The CDR3 extends over 15 amino acids. CDR3 in DNA: TGTGCCAGCAGCGGGGGGGGAACAGGGTTATACGAGCAGTACTTC. Protein product: CASSGGGTGLYEQYF.

This clone occurred a few times. The chain has TRBV7-9 and TRBJ2-5, with 7 bases identical to TRBD2. V was pared by 4 bases and J by 5 bases, with 10 bases of the junction left unmatched. This CDR3 region has 15 residues. Germline V gives CDR1 SEHNR, CDR2 FQNEAQ (reference sequence). The CDR3 DNA is TGTGCCAGCAGCTCCGGGACTCCCGGGGGGGAGACCCAGTACTTC. Its protein product is CASSSGTPGGETQYF.

This chain uses TRBV5-4 with TRBJ1-6; 7 bases agree with TRBD1. Trimming took 0 bases from V and 6 from J; bases not matched to a gene: 6. Germline V gives CDR1 SGHNT, CDR2 YYREEE (reference sequence). This CDR3 has 16 amino acids. CDR3 region: CASSLERGLSNSPLHF. The CDR3 coding sequence is TGTGCCAGCAGCTTGGAAAGGGGGCTTAGTAATTCACCCCTCCACTTT.

The chain joins TRBV7-9 to TRBJ1-2, with D tentatively TRBD1 (6 bases). Trimming shortened V by 5 bases and J by 5 bases, and 15 bases separated the two germline ends. This CDR3 region has 14 residues. Per germline, CDR1 SEHNR and CDR2 FQNEAQ (reference sequence). CDR3 coding DNA: TGTGCCAGCAGCCCGGAGGGGGAGGGTTATGGCTACACCTTC. This codes for CASSPEGEGYGYTF.

The chain is built from TRBV7-9 and TRBJ2-1, with 15 positions matching TRBD2. Germline V CDR1 and CDR2: SEHNR, FQNEAQ (reference sequence). The CDR3 is made up of 19 amino acids. Losses at the gene ends were 5 bases for V and 0 bases for J; bases not matched to a gene: 8. DNA of the CDR3: TGTGCCAGCAGCGAACCGGGACTAGCGGGGGGCCGCTCCTACAATGAGCAGTTCTTC. Translation: CASSEPGLAGGRSYNEQFF.

The CDR3 DNA reads as TGTGCCAGCAGTTTACGGGGAGGAGGCGGCCAGCCCCAGCATTTT. Its protein product is CASSLRGGGGQPQHF. The rearrangement joins TRBV28 to TRBJ1-5; D gene unclear. From germline, CDR1 is MDHEN and CDR2 SYDVKM. Trimming removed 2 bases at V and 7 bases at J, with 15 bases between. CDR3 size: 15 residues. The whole variable domain, filled in from reference TRBV28 and TRBJ1-5, reads DVKVTQSSRYLVKRTGEKVFLECVQDMDHENMFWYRQDPGLGLRLIYFSYDVKMKEKGDIPEGYSVSREKKERFSLILESASTNQTSMYLCASSLRGGGGQPQHFGDGTRLSIL.

The J gene is TRBJ2-2, the V gene TRBV29-1; D may be TRBD1 (6 bases). V was cut by 6 bases and J by 3 bases, with 11 bases left in between. The CDR3 runs 13 residues. Germline V gene lookup returns CDR1 SQVTM and CDR2 ANQGSEA. CDR3 bases: TGCAGCGTAGTACAGGGTTACACCGGGGAGCTGTTTTTT. Protein sequence: CSVVQGYTGELFF.

About this clone: This same CDR3 is encoded by further DNA sequences in the sample. The chain combines TRBV6-1 with TRBJ1-1; D gene ambiguous. The CDR3 loop spans 13 amino acids. V gave up 2 bases and J gave up 1 base, with 5 bases separating them. From germline, CDR1 is MNHNS and CDR2 SASEGT. The CDR3 DNA sequence: TGTGCCAGCAGTGAACCGGGGAACACTGAAGCTTTCTTT. Amino acids: CASSEPGNTEAFF.

The chain links TRBV11-3 to TRBJ2-7, with 11 bases aligning to TRBD2. The CDR3 has 14 residues. V dropped 3 bases and J dropped 3; count of bases not matched to a gene: 1. The V gene's germline CDR1 is SGHNT and CDR2 YENEEA. The CDR3 loop reads CASSLGLADYEQYF. CDR3 DNA: TGTGCCAGCAGCTTGGGACTAGCGGACTACGAGCAGTACTTC.

This chain uses TRBV9 with TRBJ1-5; 7 positions agree with TRBD1. The trim removed 6 bases at V and 0 bases at J, leaving 3 bases unmatched. This CDR3 has 14 amino acids. Looked up from germline, CDR1 is SGDLS and CDR2 is YYNGEE. In nucleotides, the CDR3 is TGTGCCAGCAACCAGGGGGATAGCAATCAGCCCCAGCATTTT. Translating gives CASNQGDSNQPQHF.

The genes are TRBV6-1 and TRBJ2-7; D is possibly TRBD1 (7 bases). Trimming shortened V by 3 bases and J by 2 bases, and 20 bases separated the two germline ends. The CDR3 has 17 residues. The germline V gene has CDR1 MNHNS and CDR2 SASEGT. The CDR3, as DNA: TGTGCCAGCAGTGACCTTGGCAGGGGGGCTTCCACCTACGAGCAGTACTTC. Encoded protein: CASSDLGRGASTYEQYF.

This clone has a single count. The rearrangement joins TRBV6-5 to TRBJ1-6, with a tentative D call TRBD1 (5 bases). CDR3 length: 14 amino acids. Germline loops: CDR1 MNHEY, CDR2 SVGAGI. Trimming stripped 9 bases from V and 0 bases from J, with 9 bases between. CDR3 protein: CASFTGSYNSPLHF. DNA for the CDR3: TGTGCCAGTTTTACAGGCTCCTATAATTCACCCCTCCACTTT.

The rearrangement links TRBV9 to TRBJ2-3; 10 bases fit TRBD2. CDR1 SGDLS and CDR2 YYNGEE come from the germline V gene. This CDR3 is 15 amino acids long. The V gene end was trimmed by 4 bases and the J gene end by 1 base; junction bases not matched to a gene: 3. The CDR3 sequence is CASSIGTSGTDTQYF. The CDR3 DNA sequence: TGTGCCAGCAGCATTGGGACTAGCGGCACAGATACGCAGTATTTT.

This clone was counted between two and nine times. The genes are TRBV30 and TRBJ1-4, with TRBD1 as a possible D gene (6 bases). V was shortened by 6 bases and J by 3 bases, with 11 bases between the two germline ends. The CDR3 runs 13 residues. Germline V gene lookup returns CDR1 GTSNPN and CDR2 SVGIG (reference sequence). CDR3 sequence reads: CACQQGANEKLFF. The CDR3 DNA is TGTGCCTGTCAACAGGGCGCTAATGAAAAACTGTTTTTT.

The chain links TRBV5-6 to TRBJ1-6, with D perhaps matching TRBD1 (5 bases). The CDR3 sequence is 16 residues long. V gave up 4 bases and J gave up 5 bases, with 16 bases separating them. CDR1 and CDR2 from the germline V gene are SGHDT and YYEEEE. CDR3 protein: CASSPGGNPDNSPLHF. The CDR3 DNA sequence: TGTGCCAGCAGCCCGGGGGGGAACCCTGATAATTCACCCCTCCACTTT.

The genes are TRBV2 and TRBJ2-1; 8 nucleotides match TRBD2. The CDR3 covers 16 residues. CDR1 and CDR2 (germline): SNHLY, FYNNEI. J was trimmed by 7 bases and V by 0 bases; bases with no gene match: 8. CDR3 in DNA: TGTGCCAGCAGTGAAGCAAGACTAGCGAGTTTGAATGAGCAGTTCTTC. This sequence encodes CASSEARLASLNEQFF. Based on the CDR3 plus reference TRBV2 and TRBJ2-1, the full variable domain is EPEVTQTPSHQVTQMGQEVILRCVPISNHLYFYWYRQILGQKVEFLVSFYNNEISEKSEIFDDQFSVERPDGSNFTLKIRSTKLEDSAMYFCASSEARLASLNEQFFGPGTRLTVL.

The rearrangement joins TRBV5-1 to TRBJ2-7; perhaps TRBD2 as D (6 bases). Trimming took off 6 bases at V and 0 bases at J, with 10 bases between the two ends. This CDR3 is built from 13 residues. Germline V gene data show CDR1 as SGHRS and CDR2 as YFSETQ. CDR3: CASNLGSSYEQYF. The CDR3 region has the DNA TGCGCCAGCAATCTCGGGAGCTCCTACGAGCAGTACTTC.